These 8 T cell receptor beta chains were sequenced from one sample in a study of cytomegalovirus exposure and HLA in healthy donors. In the PCR, 60 Vbeta and 13 Jbeta primers were used. Method: immunoSEQ multiplex PCR; TCRdb's copy keeps in-frame clones and lacks some. The sample holds 150,000 or so clones, 60% to 85% seen once. Sequences were obtained from PBMCs. Receptors originate from a man aged 40-55 years in good health and CMV-seropositive.

This clone was picked up a small number of times. CDR3 region: CASIDRQANTGELFF. The CDR3 DNA reads as TGTGCCAGCATCGACAGACAGGCCAACACCGGGGAGCTGTTTTTT. This rearrangement joins TRBV6-5 to TRBJ2-2; perhaps TRBD1 as D (6 bases). This CDR3 is 15 amino acids long. V was trimmed by 7 bases and J by 2 bases, leaving 14 bases between them. Per germline, CDR1 MNHEY and CDR2 SVGAGI.

The chain joins TRBV7-2 to TRBJ1-2; a weak D match, TRBD1 (6 bases). CDR1 is SGHTA and CDR2 is FQGNSA in the germline V gene. Trimming left V 2 bases short and J 4 bases short, with 11 bases between. CDR3 size: 14 residues. In DNA form, the CDR3 reads TGTGCCAGCAGCTTACAGGGGATAAGCTATGGCTACACCTTC. Its translation: CASSLQGISYGYTF.

This rearrangement joins TRBV25-1 to TRBJ1-3, with no clear D. V was cut by 3 bases and J by 3 bases, with 6 bases left in between. CDR3 size: 13 residues. Germline V gives CDR1 MGHDK, CDR2 SYGVNS. In nucleotides, the CDR3 is TGTGCCAGCAGTGATGCCGGTGGAAACACCATATATTTT. As protein: CASSDAGGNTIYF. Combining the CDR3 with reference TRBV25-1 and TRBJ1-3 gives the whole variable domain EADIYQTPRYLVIGTGKKITLECSQTMGHDKMYWYQQDPGMELHLIHYSYGVNSTEKGDLSSESTVSRIRTEHFPLTLESARPSHTSQYLCASSDAGGNTIYFGEGSWLTVV.

J is TRBJ2-5 and V is TRBV29-1; TRBD1 aligns across 9 bases. The germline gives CDR1 SQVTM, CDR2 ANQGSEA. The CDR3 contains 15 residues. The V and J ends lost 4 bases and 1 base, in that order; junction bases with no gene match: 7. Here the CDR3 reads CSVGGQGHPQETQYF. CDR3 nucleotide sequence: TGCAGCGTTGGGGGACAGGGCCACCCCCAAGAGACCCAGTACTTC.

This clone came up a few times. The chain has TRBV7-9 and TRBJ1-3, with 9 bases that match TRBD1. This CDR3 spans 15 amino acids. After removal of 10 bases from V and 0 bases from J, the junction contained 7 bases not matched to a gene. Germline CDR1 and CDR2: SEHNR and FQNEAQ (reference sequence). CDR3 in amino acids: CATGPDRGSGNTIYF. Here the CDR3 DNA reads TGTGCCACCGGTCCGGACAGGGGCTCTGGAAACACCATATATTTT.

The chain uses TRBV6-1 and TRBJ1-2; possibly TRBD1 for D (6 bases). Germline V gives CDR1 MNHNS, CDR2 SASEGT. Trimming stripped 10 bases from V and 6 bases from J, with 15 bases between. This CDR3 comprises 12 residues. In DNA, the CDR3 is TGTGCCACTCGGACAGCCTTAGATGGCTACACCTTC. This translates into CATRTALDGYTF.

The chain couples TRBV25-1 to TRBJ1-2, with a weak D call TRBD1 (6 bases). Germline assignment: CDR1 MGHDK and CDR2 SYGVNS. This CDR3 is 14 amino acids long. Trimming shortened V by 3 bases and J by 8 bases, and 16 bases separated the two germline ends. The CDR3 is CASSENPRGSGYTF. The CDR3 DNA follows: TGTGCCAGCAGTGAGAACCCAAGGGGGTCCGGCTACACCTTC.

This clone was counted between two and nine times. This chain joins TRBV5-6 and TRBJ2-3, with D uncertain. The germline V gene encodes CDR1 SGHDT and CDR2 YYEEEE. Trimming shortened V by 4 bases and J by 4 bases, and 10 bases separated the two germline ends. The CDR3 spans 13 residues. DNA of the CDR3: TGTGCCAGCAGCCCCGGAGATGCAGATACGCAGTATTTT. Its protein is CASSPGDADTQYF. The full variable domain, its missing parts supplied by reference TRBV5-6 and TRBJ2-3, is DAGVTQSPTHLIKTRGQQVTLRCSPKSGHDTVSWYQQALGQGPQFIFQYYEEEERQRGNFPDRFSGHQFPNYSSELNVNALLLGDSALYLCASSPGDADTQYFGPGTRLTVL.